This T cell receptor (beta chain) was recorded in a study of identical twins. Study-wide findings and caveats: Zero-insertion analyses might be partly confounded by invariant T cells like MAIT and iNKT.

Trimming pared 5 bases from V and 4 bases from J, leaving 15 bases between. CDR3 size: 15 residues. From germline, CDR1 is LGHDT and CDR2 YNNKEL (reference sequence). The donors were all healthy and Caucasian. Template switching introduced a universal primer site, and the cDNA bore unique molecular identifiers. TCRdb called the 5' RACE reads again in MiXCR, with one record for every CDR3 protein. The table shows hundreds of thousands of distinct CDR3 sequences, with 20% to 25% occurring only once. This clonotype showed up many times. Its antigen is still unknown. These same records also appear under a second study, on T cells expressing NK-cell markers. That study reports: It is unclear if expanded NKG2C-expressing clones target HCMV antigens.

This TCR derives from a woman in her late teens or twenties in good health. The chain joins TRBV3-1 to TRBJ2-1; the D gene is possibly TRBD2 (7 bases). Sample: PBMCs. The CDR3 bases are TGTGCCAGCAGCTACCGACGGGGGGCGTACAATGAGCAGTTCTTC. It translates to CASSYRRGAYNEQFF.